This T cell receptor beta chain appears in the sequencing data of a study of T cell responses to AZD1222 COVID-19 vaccine. The CDR3 spans 17 residues. Germline assignment: CDR1 LNHNV and CDR2 YYDKDF (reference sequence). The ends lost 1 base at V and 0 bases at J; junction bases unmatched: 7. The protocol was immunoSEQ multiplex PCR, while the TCRdb copy is restricted to in-frame clones and leaves out a portion. The sample lists 90,000 to 140,000 clones, around 87% occurring once. The study's findings and limits: CD4 TCRs linked to vaccination spanned spike, dominating at 160-218 and 743-854.

Worth noting for this clone: Its specificity is unknown.

The chain employs TRBV15 and TRBJ2-3; 7 nucleotides align to TRBD1. This specimen consisted of peripheral blood, obtained on day 0 of AZD1222 vaccination. This TCR derives from an adult in good health. CDR3 sequence: CATSRARGLPSTDTQYF. DNA for the CDR3: TGTGCCACCAGCAGAGCAAGGGGGCTCCCTAGCACAGATACGCAGTATTTT.